This T cell receptor (beta chain) was identified in a study of neoadjuvant anti-PD-1 for oral cavity cancer. The wider study: Nivolumab at 3 mg/kg was mostly given biweekly, three to four doses, pre-surgery.

Time point denoted: after neoadjuvant nivolumab, at surgical resection. Patients were newly diagnosed with stage II-IVA oral cavity squamous cell carcinoma without prior systemic or radiation treatment. General observations from the study: Higher pretreatment Treg/Th17 ratios tracked higher pretreatment blood clonality. PBMC Gini-index clonality exceeded responders' in non-responders post-nivolumab.

The data were produced by immunoSEQ multiplex PCR, yet TCRdb's version contains in-frame clones alone and is incomplete. Found here are some 14,000 clones, around 75% of them singletons; the top ten hold approximately 2.2%. The germline V gene encodes CDR1 LNHDA and CDR2 SQIVND (reference sequence). The germline V and J ends were trimmed by 5 bases and 6 bases, with 11 bases remaining between them. The CDR3 runs to 13 residues. Of note for this clone: Its antigen remains unknown.

The sequenced sample was PBMCs, obtained after nivolumab (anti-PD-1) treatment. The origin of this receptor is a person aged 35 to 85 with oral cavity squamous cell carcinoma. V usage is TRBV19 and J usage is TRBJ2-1; a weak D match, TRBD2 (6 bases). The CDR3 here is CASSPGTSNEQFF. CDR3 nucleotides: TGTGCCAGTAGTCCCGGGACTTCCAATGAGCAGTTCTTC.